What follows are 24 T cell receptor beta chains derived from one specimen sequenced in a study of cytomegalovirus exposure and HLA in healthy donors. The PCR used 60 Vbeta and 13 Jbeta primers. The assay was immunoSEQ multiplex PCR, and TCRdb's table has in-frame clones only and misses some. The table shows more than 60,000 clones, with about 78% occurring only once. The sequenced material came from PBMCs. Every receptor here comes from a woman between 40 and 50 years old in good health and CMV-seropositive.

Here the CDR3 DNA reads TGTGCCAGCAGCTTGGACACAGGGGGCCGAAGTCAGCCCCAGCATTTT. It encodes CASSLDTGGRSQPQHF. V and J are TRBV5-8 and TRBJ1-5; 9 bases match TRBD1. V was pared by 0 bases and J by 6 bases, with 7 bases of the junction left unmatched. The CDR3 runs to 16 residues. Looked up from germline, CDR1 is SGHTS and CDR2 is YDEGEE.

This clone was recorded only once. The chain has TRBV7-3 and TRBJ2-5, with D possibly matching TRBD2 (6 bases). Germline-derived CDR1 and CDR2 are SGHTA and FQGTGA. Trimming pared 4 bases from V and 4 bases from J, leaving 13 bases between. The CDR3 runs to 14 residues. The CDR3 sequence: CASSSSGGIETQYF. The CDR3 DNA reads TGTGCCAGCAGCTCCAGTGGAGGGATAGAGACCCAGTACTTC.

The chain uses TRBV6-1 and TRBJ2-3; D perhaps matches TRBD1 (5 bases). V was trimmed by 4 bases and J by 0 bases, leaving 17 bases between them. Germline V gives CDR1 MNHNS, CDR2 SASEGT. CDR3 length: 17 residues. The CDR3 DNA reads as TGTGCCAGCAGTGGGCAGGGTCAGAAAACTAGCACAGATACGCAGTATTTT. Translation gives CASSGQGQKTSTDTQYF.

The CDR3 loop is CASSLWTSGGVSETQYF. The CDR3 bases are TGTGCCAGCAGTTTGTGGACTAGCGGGGGGGTTTCGGAGACCCAGTACTTC. V usage is TRBV27 and J usage is TRBJ2-5, with 15 bases aligning to TRBD2. Trimming at V came to 3 bases and at J to 5 bases, leaving 7 bases not matched to a gene. The CDR3 is 17 amino acids. Per germline, CDR1 MNHEY and CDR2 SMNVEV (reference sequence).

This clone was seen only once. The V call is TRBV5-1, the J call TRBJ1-2, with no clear D. The germline gives CDR1 SGHRS, CDR2 YFSETQ. The ends were cut back, 2 bases at V and 0 bases at J, with 17 bases in the middle. The CDR3 loop spans 17 amino acids. CDR3 protein: CASSLVVSRVANYGYTF. CDR3 DNA sequence: TGCGCCAGCAGCTTAGTGGTTTCGAGGGTAGCTAACTATGGCTACACCTTC.

The chain couples TRBV9 to TRBJ2-6; the match to TRBD1 covers 7 bases. V was clipped by 6 bases and J by 1 base; unmatched bases: 7. The CDR3 consists of 16 residues. Germline assignment: CDR1 SGDLS and CDR2 YYNGEE. The CDR3 nucleotides are TGTGCCAGCACGTGGGGACAGAAATCTGGGGCCAACGTCCTGACTTTC. It codes for CASTWGQKSGANVLTF.

The gene calls are TRBV9 and TRBJ2-1; TRBD1 aligns across 10 bases. The CDR3 has 18 amino acids. With V trimmed by 0 bases and J by 2 bases, 8 bases remained unmatched. Germline loops: CDR1 SGDLS, CDR2 YYNGEE. In DNA, the CDR3 is TGTGCCAGCAGCGTAGCACGCCGGGGACAGGGGCCCTACAATGAGCAGTTCTTC. Its protein is CASSVARRGQGPYNEQFF. The full variable domain, completed using reference TRBV9 and TRBJ2-1, is DSGVTQTPKHLITATGQRVTLRCSPRSGDLSVYWYQQSLDQGLQFLIQYYNGEERAKGNILERFSAQQFPDLHSELNLSSLELGDSALYFCASSVARRGQGPYNEQFFGPGTRLTVL.

The chain couples TRBV19 to TRBJ1-2, with 7 nucleotides matching TRBD1. This CDR3 has 14 residues. Germline trimming cut 7 bases from V and 2 bases from J; bases unmatched to any gene: 7. Germline CDR1 reads LNHDA; CDR2 reads SQIVND (reference sequence). CDR3: CASKNRDSNYGYTF. The DNA of the CDR3 is TGTGCCAGTAAAAACCGGGACAGCAACTATGGCTACACCTTC. Variable domain in full (rest from reference TRBV19 and TRBJ1-2): DGGITQSPKYLFRKEGQNVTLSCEQNLNHDAMYWYRQDPGQGLRLIYYSQIVNDFQKGDIAEGYSVSREKKESFPLTVTSAQKNPTAFYLCASKNRDSNYGYTFGSGTRLTVV.

The chain combines TRBV7-9 with TRBJ2-1; 14 nucleotides match TRBD2. Trimming removed 5 bases from V and 7 bases from J; junction bases left unmatched: 7. Germline CDR1 is SEHNR and CDR2 is FQNEAQ (reference sequence). CDR3 length equals 16 residues. The CDR3 reads CASSQTTSGGGNEQFF. The CDR3, as DNA: TGTGCCAGCAGCCAGACGACTAGCGGGGGGGGTAATGAGCAGTTCTTC.

The V and J genes are TRBV30 and TRBJ1-2; D remains ambiguous. The CDR3 spans 12 residues. V dropped 0 bases and J dropped 7 bases, with 9 bases sitting between them. Germline V lookup: CDR1 GTSNPN, CDR2 SVGIG (reference sequence). CDR3 nucleotides: TGTGCCTGGAGTGTAAGCGTCGGTGGCTACACCTTC. This gives the protein CAWSVSVGGYTF.

This clone was counted once. This chain uses TRBV30 with TRBJ1-2, with TRBD1 as a possible D gene (6 bases). CDR3 size: 11 residues. Between the trimmed V and J ends, which lost 3 bases and 8 bases, there was a span of 10 bases. The V gene's germline CDR1 is GTSNPN and CDR2 SVGIG (reference sequence). CDR3 sequence reads: CAWSQGRGYTF. CDR3 DNA: TGTGCCTGGAGCCAGGGGAGAGGCTACACCTTC.

The J gene is TRBJ2-3, the V gene TRBV10-3; 14 bases match TRBD2. Germline-derived CDR1 and CDR2 are ENHRY and SYGVKD. V trimming: 3 bases; J trimming: 2 bases; junction bases outside the gene matches: 10. This CDR3 is 19 amino acids long. The CDR3 reads CAISDPPGLAGANTDTQYF. The CDR3 nucleotides are TGTGCCATCAGTGATCCCCCGGGACTAGCGGGGGCCAACACAGATACGCAGTATTTT.

This clone ranks as medium-sized. The rearrangement links TRBV5-4 to TRBJ2-7, with D perhaps matching TRBD1 (6 bases). The CDR3 totals 14 residues. Trimming removed 1 base at V and 3 bases at J, with 11 bases between. Germline V gene lookup returns CDR1 SGHNT and CDR2 YYREEE (reference sequence). In DNA form, the CDR3 reads TGTGCCAGCAGCTTGCTCGGACAGAACTACGAGCAGTACTTC. Amino acids: CASSLLGQNYEQYF.

The chain joins TRBV7-9 to TRBJ1-5; 8 bases map to TRBD1. This CDR3 contains 16 residues. V lost 4 bases, J lost 7 bases, and 12 bases stayed unmatched. Germline V gene sequence: CDR1 SEHNR, CDR2 FQNEAQ (reference sequence). The CDR3 bases are TGTGCCAGCAGCTCCAGTAATGACAGGGGAGGGCAGCCCCAGCATTTT. As protein: CASSSSNDRGGQPQHF.

The genes are TRBV29-1 and TRBJ1-2; no reliable D call. Germline CDR1 SQVTM, CDR2 ANQGSEA. Trimming pared 3 bases from V and 4 bases from J, leaving 15 bases between. The CDR3 length is 14 residues. The CDR3 is CSVEKEYRSYGYTF. CDR3 coding DNA: TGCAGCGTTGAGAAAGAGTACCGCTCCTATGGCTACACCTTC.

This clone was seen a handful of times. The chain joins TRBV20-1 to TRBJ2-5; tentatively, D is TRBD2 (6 bases). The J call may be faulty, since TRBJ2-7 better matches the DNA end. This CDR3 spans 11 amino acids. The germline V gene has CDR1 DFQATT and CDR2 SNEGSKA (reference sequence). The CDR3 bases are TGCAGCCCCTCGGCGGGGACCGAGCAGTACTTC. The encoded protein is CSPSAGTEQYF.

J is TRBJ2-1 and V is TRBV7-3, with 9 bases aligning to TRBD2. CDR1 SGHTA and CDR2 FQGTGA come from the germline V gene. Trimming cost V 2 bases and J 6 bases; bases outside gene matches: 5. There are 15 residues in the CDR3. As DNA, the CDR3 is TGTGCCAGCAGCTTAGGGGCGGGGGGGCTCAATGAGCAGTTCTTC. It yields the protein CASSLGAGGLNEQFF.

The V call is TRBV5-4, the J call TRBJ2-5, with D possibly being TRBD2 (6 bases). The CDR3 is 14 residues long. Germline CDR1 reads SGHNT; CDR2 reads YYREEE (reference sequence). Trimming left V 4 bases short and J 2 bases short, with 12 bases between. For the CDR3, the DNA is TGTGCCAGCAGCGTCTCTAGCGCGCAAGAGACCCAGTACTTC. Translation: CASSVSSAQETQYF.

V is TRBV5-4 and J is TRBJ1-3, with a tentative D call TRBD1 (5 bases). The V gene lost 2 bases and the J gene lost 0 bases, with 6 bases spanning the gap. The CDR3 consists of 14 residues. Germline V CDR1 and CDR2: SGHNT, YYREEE (reference sequence). The CDR3, as DNA: TGTGCCAGCAGCTTCAGGGACTCTGGAAACACCATATATTTT. Amino acid sequence: CASSFRDSGNTIYF.

V usage is TRBV5-5 and J usage is TRBJ1-3, with 7 bases that match TRBD1. V was clipped by 4 bases and J by 2 bases; unmatched bases: 3. This CDR3 is built from 14 residues. Germline V CDR1 and CDR2: SGHKS, YYEKEE (reference sequence). CDR3 DNA sequence: TGTGCCAGCAGCACGACAGGGACTGGAAACACCATATATTTT. Amino acids: CASSTTGTGNTIYF.

The rearrangement uses TRBV5-1 and TRBJ2-5; D ambiguous. Germline V CDR1 and CDR2: SGHRS, YFSETQ. Trimming shortened V by 3 bases and J by 1 base, and 7 bases separated the two germline ends. This CDR3 region has 13 residues. CDR3 protein: CASSSGSQETQYF. CDR3 sequence (DNA): TGCGCCAGCAGCTCTGGCTCCCAAGAGACCCAGTACTTC.

The CDR3 sequence is CASTWGTGIGEQYF. DNA of the CDR3: TGTGCCAGCACTTGGGGGACAGGGATAGGTGAGCAGTACTTC. The chain uses TRBV28 and TRBJ2-7, with 9 positions matching TRBD1. CDR3 size: 14 residues. Per germline, CDR1 MDHEN and CDR2 SYDVKM. V gave up 7 bases and J gave up 7 bases; unmatched junction bases: 11.

This chain uses TRBV4-1 with TRBJ2-3; 7 positions match TRBD2. This CDR3 has 16 residues. Germline V gene lookup returns CDR1 MGHRA and CDR2 YSYEKL. V lost 0 bases and J lost 3; bases outside the gene matches: 6. For the CDR3, the DNA is TGCGCCAGCAGCCAAGATCAGAGCGGGGAAACAGATACGCAGTATTTT. As protein: CASSQDQSGETDTQYF.

This clone was seen more than once but under ten times. This sequence joins TRBV6-4 and TRBJ2-3; 12 bases agree with TRBD2. Germline V gives CDR1 MRHNA, CDR2 SNTAGT. The CDR3 is made up of 17 amino acids. Trimming cost V 3 bases and J 1 base; bases outside gene matches: 5. The CDR3 DNA follows: TGTGCCAGCAGTGATTCGCCTAGCGGGGGGGGCACAGATACGCAGTATTTT. Its protein is CASSDSPSGGGTDTQYF.